These T cell receptor beta chains were read from a single sample in a study of cytomegalovirus exposure and HLA in healthy donors. The method was immunoSEQ multiplex PCR; TCRdb's version includes in-frame clones alone and lacks a portion of them. Found here are some 69,000 clones, around 70% of them singletons; the top ten hold roughly 15%. The material sequenced was PBMCs. The receptor source for this set is a male donor in good health and CMV-seropositive. Both conserved end residues are trimmed from each CDR3.

>TRBJ2-7|TRBV10-3
AISVLQAGVPGEQY
>TRBJ1-1|TRBV7-2
ASSFILNTEAF
>TRBJ1-1|TRBV5-4
ASSPGQGRSPEAF
>TRBJ1-5|TRBV6-1
ASTLRDSDNQPQH
>TRBJ1-1|TRBV29-1
SVENRGRSNTEAF
>TRBJ1-1|TRBV2
ASSEDKNTEAF
>TRBJ2-5|TRBV11-2
ASSFLAGYMETQY
>TRBJ1-2|TRBV6-1
ASNPVRTGSGGYT
>TRBJ2-1|TRBV11-2
ASSLRRLAGMDEQF
>TRBJ2-2|TRBV27
ASSYAGTYTGELF
>TRBJ2-2|TRBV11-2
ASSPRTSGPSVGGELF
>TRBJ1-1|TRBV12-5
ASGLVRGGFMNTEAF
>NA|TRBV11-3
ASSQGASYEQY
>TRBJ1-5|TRBV19
ASSVGQASFSFGNQPQH
>TRBJ2-7|TRBV10-3
AIRDRGEQY
>TRBJ2-7|TRBV2
ASSELTGAYEQY
>TRBJ1-2|TRBV6-1
ATGFGQLSYGYT
>TRBJ1-2|TRBV5-6
ASSPQQGAALYGYT
>TRBJ1-2|TRBV5-1
ASSLGGTGGNSGYT
>TRBJ1-1|TRBV25-1
ASSEQGKTAEAF
>TRBJ2-2|TRBV19
ASSILAGTNTGELF
>NA|TRBV10-3
AISEALQGPYEQY
>TRBJ1-1|TRBV11-2
ANPDRNTEAF
>TRBJ2-3|TRBV30
AYKREGLSTDTQY
>TRBJ2-1|TRBV5-1
ASSLGLAGINEQF
>TRBJ1-5|TRBV11-3
ASSYVDKGKTPRCVQPQH
>TRBJ2-1|TRBV29-1
SVDPRILAASYNEQF
>TRBJ1-6|TRBV2
ASTGTGYNSPLH
>TRBJ2-1|TRBV6-5
ASSYGRHNEQF
>TRBJ2-3|TRBV27
ASSSTSMTSGRVFTDTQY
>TRBJ2-1|TRBV25-1
ASRLAGSNEQF
>TRBJ1-1|TRBV4-3
ASSQVPGQKNTEAF
>TRBJ2-3|TRBV7-9
ASSLRSSGRVVSTDTQY
>TRBJ2-2|TRBV6-1
ASSDTVDTGELF
>TRBJ1-6|TRBV4-1
ASSQVGPGNSPLH
>TRBJ2-1|TRBV11-2
ASSSLAGDYNEQF
>TRBJ2-5|TRBV4-2
ASSQEAASDETQY
>TRBJ1-2|TRBV30
AWEALTGIYGYT
>TRBJ1-1|TRBV7-9
ASSPRGTEAF
>TRBJ2-7|TRBV4-1
ASSQQELEAYEQY
>TRBJ2-3|TRBV6-5
ASKKGGGRTDTQY
>TRBJ1-2|TRBV18
ASSRPGLRGYT
>TRBJ2-4|TRBV19
ASSTGILYRGREEY
>TRBJ1-4|TRBV4-1
ASSQEDRVTTNEKLF